This is a list of T cell receptor beta chains from one sample in a study of shared clonotypes between healthy human individuals. The assay was immunoSEQ multiplex PCR, and TCRdb's table has in-frame clones only and misses some. The data show about 470,000 clones, roughly three quarters seen once. Sequencing input: PBMCs. The receptors stem from a woman aged 40 to 49 in good health. Some clones in this sample may be carry-over from other donors' samples. CDR3s include the opening cysteine and the closing phenylalanine or tryptophan. Fields, in order: clone size, J gene, D gene, V gene, CDR3 DNA, CDR3 protein. The D gene is left open where the match is weak. Not every row has a clone size; where given, it reads once, few, many or a size class.

size: -; J: TRBJ2-7; D: TRBD2; V: TRBV7-8; DNA: TGTGCCAGCAGCGCGGGGACTAGCGGCACTTACGAGCAGTACTTC; CDR3: CASSAGTSGTYEQYF
size: once; J: TRBJ2-7; D: TRBD2; V: TRBV19; DNA: TGTGCCAGTAAAGCCGGGACTAGCGTGTCCTACGAGCAGTACTTC; CDR3: CASKAGTSVSYEQYF
size: -; J: TRBJ1-1; D: -; V: TRBV28; DNA: TGTGCCAGCAGTTTAGGGGCGGGGAGGACTGAAGCTTTCTTT; CDR3: CASSLGAGRTEAFF
size: -; J: TRBJ1-2; D: -; V: TRBV19; DNA: TGTGCCAACACGACCTGGGGAACAGACGATAGAAACTATGGCTACACCTTC; CDR3: CANTTWGTDDRNYGYTF
size: -; J: TRBJ2-1; D: TRBD1; V: TRBV9; DNA: TGTGCCAGCAGCGTATCCCGGGACAGGGTCTACAATGAGCAGTTCTTC; CDR3: CASSVSRDRVYNEQFF
size: -; J: TRBJ2-2; D: -; V: TRBV6-1; DNA: TGTGCCAGCAGTGCCACGTATGCCGGGGAGCTGTTTTTT; CDR3: CASSATYAGELFF
size: once; J: TRBJ2-1; D: -; V: TRBV5-1; DNA: TGCGCCAGCAGCTCCACCGGGGACACTACATACAATGAGCAGTTCTTC; CDR3: CASSSTGDTTYNEQFF
size: -; J: TRBJ2-7; D: -; V: TRBV11-1; DNA: TGTGCCAGCAGCTTAGAATTCGAGGGTCCCTACGAGCAGTACTTC; CDR3: CASSLEFEGPYEQYF
size: -; J: TRBJ2-3; D: -; V: TRBV19; DNA: TGTGCCAGTAGTTGGGGCCAGGCCACAGATACGCAGTATTTT; CDR3: CASSWGQATDTQYF
size: -; J: TRBJ2-7; D: -; V: TRBV7-6; DNA: TGTGCCAGCAGCCACCCGAGAGGCAAGGAGGGGAAGTACGAGCAGTACTTC; CDR3: CASSHPRGKEGKYEQYF
size: -; J: TRBJ2-5; D: TRBD1; V: TRBV5-5; DNA: TGTGCCAGCAGCACTGACAGGGTTGGAGAGACCCAGTACTTC; CDR3: CASSTDRVGETQYF
size: -; J: TRBJ1-1; D: -; V: TRBV25-1; DNA: TGTGCCAGCAGTGAAAAGAGGGGGACTGAAGCTTTCTTT; CDR3: CASSEKRGTEAFF
size: -; J: TRBJ1-2; D: -; V: TRBV9; DNA: TGTGCCAGCAGCCCCAGGGTTAACTATGGCTACACCTTC; CDR3: CASSPRVNYGYTF
size: -; J: TRBJ1-1; D: -; V: TRBV5-8; DNA: TGTGCCAGCAGCTCCCACAGGACAGAAGCTTTCTTT; CDR3: CASSSHRTEAFF
size: -; J: TRBJ1-5; D: -; V: TRBV19; DNA: TGTGCCAGTAGTATAACAGGAGATCAGCCCCAGCATTTT; CDR3: CASSITGDQPQHF
size: -; J: TRBJ1-5; D: TRBD1; V: TRBV5-4; DNA: TGTGCCAGCAGCTTTGGGGGACAGGGTACCAATCAGCCCCAGCATTTT; CDR3: CASSFGGQGTNQPQHF
size: -; J: TRBJ2-5; D: -; V: TRBV12-2; DNA: TGTGCAAGTCGCTCCCGACAGGGTAGGTCTCAAGAGACCCAGTACTTC; CDR3: CASRSRQGRSQETQYF
size: -; J: TRBJ2-1; D: TRBD2; V: TRBV11-3; DNA: TGTGCCAGCAGCTTAGGCGTGGCTAGCGGGAGTGAGAATGAGCAGTTCTTC; CDR3: CASSLGVASGSENEQFF
size: -; J: TRBJ2-2; D: -; V: TRBV5-1; DNA: TGCGCCAGCAGCTTGGCCAGACTAGGGGCCGGGGAGCTGTTTTTT; CDR3: CASSLARLGAGELFF
size: -; J: TRBJ1-1; D: TRBD1; V: TRBV10-3; DNA: TGTGCCCATAAGGGGGCAGGGCTGAACACTGAAGCTTTCTTT; CDR3: CAHKGAGLNTEAFF
size: -; J: TRBJ2-2; D: TRBD2; V: TRBV5-4; DNA: TGTGCCAGCAGCCACATAGGAGCGGGAGAATCCGGGGAGCTGTTTTTT; CDR3: CASSHIGAGESGELFF
size: -; J: TRBJ2-3; D: -; V: TRBV6-4; DNA: TGTGCCAGCAGTGACCTTAGCGGAGATGCGGATACGCAGTATTTT; CDR3: CASSDLSGDADTQYF
size: -; J: TRBJ2-2; D: TRBD2; V: TRBV6-5; DNA: TGTGCCAGCAGTTACTCTCAGGGAGGGCCTACCGGGGAGCTGTTTTTT; CDR3: CASSYSQGGPTGELFF
size: -; J: TRBJ2-7; D: TRBD2; V: TRBV6-6; DNA: TGTGCCAGCAGTCACCGACTAGCGGCCTACGAGCAGTACTTC; CDR3: CASSHRLAAYEQYF
size: -; J: TRBJ2-3; D: TRBD1; V: TRBV7-2; DNA: TGTGCCAGCAGCGGAGAAGGGGGCTATACGCAGTATTTT; CDR3: CASSGEGGYTQYF
size: once; J: TRBJ2-4; D: -; V: TRBV30; DNA: TGTGCCTGGGGTGGACAGCTAGCCAAAAACATTCAGTACTTC; CDR3: CAWGGQLAKNIQYF
size: few; J: TRBJ2-1; D: -; V: TRBV7-2; DNA: TGTGCCAGCAGCCCGACCATGGCTGCCTATGAGCAGTTCTTC; CDR3: CASSPTMAAYEQFF
size: -; J: TRBJ1-2; D: TRBD1; V: TRBV6-5; DNA: TGTGCCAGCAGCCGGACAGGACTCTATGGCTACACCTTC; CDR3: CASSRTGLYGYTF
size: -; J: TRBJ1-1; D: -; V: TRBV28; DNA: TGTGCCAGCACCCGGGCGGGGGGTGAAGCTTTCTTT; CDR3: CASTRAGGEAFF
size: -; J: TRBJ1-1; D: -; V: TRBV27; DNA: TGTGCCAGCAGTTTAGCCCCCTATGGCACTGAAGCTTTCTTT; CDR3: CASSLAPYGTEAFF
size: -; J: TRBJ2-7; D: TRBD2; V: TRBV30; DNA: TGTGCCTGGAGCCTCCCGGTGATAGCGGGAGTCTCCTACGAGCAGTACTTC; CDR3: CAWSLPVIAGVSYEQYF
size: -; J: TRBJ2-1; D: -; V: TRBV25-1; DNA: TGTGCCAGCAGTAACAGGCCATACAATGAGCAGTTCTTC; CDR3: CASSNRPYNEQFF
size: -; J: TRBJ1-5; D: TRBD1; V: TRBV29-1; DNA: TGCAGCGTGGTTGGACAGGGCGATCAGCCCCAGCATTTT; CDR3: CSVVGQGDQPQHF
size: -; J: TRBJ2-2; D: -; V: TRBV5-1; DNA: TGCGCCAGCAGCTTGGGTGAGGCGGAGGCCGGGGAGCTGTTTTTT; CDR3: CASSLGEAEAGELFF
size: -; J: TRBJ1-6; D: TRBD1; V: TRBV11-2; DNA: TGTGCCAGCAGCTTAGTCGGACAGGGGGCGAATTCACCCCTCCACTTT; CDR3: CASSLVGQGANSPLHF
size: -; J: TRBJ1-2; D: TRBD1; V: TRBV27; DNA: TGTGCCAGCAGAAGACCCGGGACAGGGTTATATGGCTACACCTTC; CDR3: CASRRPGTGLYGYTF
size: -; J: TRBJ1-3; D: TRBD1; V: TRBV7-9; DNA: TGTGCCAGCAGCTTAGTACTTGGACAGGGGGCTGAAAACACCATATATTTT; CDR3: CASSLVLGQGAENTIYF
size: -; J: TRBJ2-7; D: -; V: TRBV10-1; DNA: TGCGCCAGCAGTCCCGTTGGGGTCCACGAGCAGTACTTC; CDR3: CASSPVGVHEQYF
size: -; J: TRBJ2-1; D: TRBD2; V: TRBV11-2; DNA: TGTGCCAGCAGCGCCCGGGGGAATCGGGGGGTGCAGTTCTTC; CDR3: CASSARGNRGVQFF
size: once; J: TRBJ2-1; D: -; V: TRBV9; DNA: TGTGCCAGCAGCGCAAACTACATAGATGAGCAGTTCTTC; CDR3: CASSANYIDEQFF
size: -; J: TRBJ2-5; D: TRBD2; V: TRBV7-2; DNA: TGTGCCAGCAGCTCGAGGACTAGCGGGGAGACCCAGTACTTC; CDR3: CASSSRTSGETQYF
size: once; J: TRBJ1-1; D: -; V: TRBV7-2; DNA: TGTGCCAGCAGCTTGCAGGGCAGCGGCACTGAAGCTTTCTTT; CDR3: CASSLQGSGTEAFF
size: -; J: TRBJ1-1; D: -; V: TRBV27; DNA: TGTGCCAGCAGTTTATCGACTCTATCCAACTTAGGGACGGTGAACACTGAAGCTTTCTTT; CDR3: CASSLSTLSNLGTVNTEAFF
size: many; J: TRBJ2-2; D: -; V: TRBV7-9; DNA: TGTGCCAGCAGCGCAGACGGCCCGAACACCGGGGAGCTGTTTTTT; CDR3: CASSADGPNTGELFF
size: -; J: TRBJ1-3; D: -; V: TRBV20-1; DNA: TGCAGTGCTCCGATTGGAAACACCATATATTTT; CDR3: CSAPIGNTIYF
size: -; J: TRBJ2-5; D: -; V: TRBV6-6; DNA: TGTGCCAGCAGTTACTACCCCGCGGAGCAAGAGACCCAGTACTTC; CDR3: CASSYYPAEQETQYF
size: -; J: TRBJ2-3; D: -; V: TRBV4-3; DNA: TGCGCCAGCAGCCGCAGGGACCTCACAGATACGCAGTATTTT; CDR3: CASSRRDLTDTQYF
size: -; J: TRBJ1-1; D: -; V: TRBV5-1; DNA: TGCGCCAGCAGCTTGGCGGGGGCAGGCACTGAAGCTTTCTTT; CDR3: CASSLAGAGTEAFF